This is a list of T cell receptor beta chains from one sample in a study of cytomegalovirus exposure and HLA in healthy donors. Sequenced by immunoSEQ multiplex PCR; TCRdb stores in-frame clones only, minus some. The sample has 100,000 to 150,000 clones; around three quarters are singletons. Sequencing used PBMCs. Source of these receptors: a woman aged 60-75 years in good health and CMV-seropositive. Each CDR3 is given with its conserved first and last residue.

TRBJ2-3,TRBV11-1,CASRQRWAGGTIPDTQYF
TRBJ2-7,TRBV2,CASSESEDRGYEQYF
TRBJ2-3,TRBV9,CASSVGQGLADTQYF
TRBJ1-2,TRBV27,CASRMFTGPYTF
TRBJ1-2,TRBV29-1,CSVEPQGGSGGYTF
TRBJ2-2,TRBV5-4,CASSLPEGLAGEHPTGELFF
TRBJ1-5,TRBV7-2,CASSLEGSFAPQHF
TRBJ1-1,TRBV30,CAWSVMEATEAFF
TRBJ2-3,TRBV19,CASSFQTPDTQYF
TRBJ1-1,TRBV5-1,CASSAGQESTEAFF
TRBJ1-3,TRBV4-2,CASSQEGGSGNTIYF
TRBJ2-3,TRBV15,CATSTQGTGTDTQYF
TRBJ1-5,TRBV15,CATSRGQGNQPQHF
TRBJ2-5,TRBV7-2,CASSSDRGRETQYF
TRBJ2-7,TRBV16,CASSPDRAYEQYF
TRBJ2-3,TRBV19,CASSLAGLTDTQYF
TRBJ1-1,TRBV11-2,CASSSGTGPTEAFF
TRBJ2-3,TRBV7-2,CASSATGGAYTDTQYF
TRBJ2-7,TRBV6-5,CASSYSDSGGVYEQYF
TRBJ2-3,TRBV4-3,CASSSSGGLEDTQYF
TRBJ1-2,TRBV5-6,CASSPRPETGYNYGYTF
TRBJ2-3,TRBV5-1,CASSSEGGTPGTDTQYF
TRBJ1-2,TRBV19,CASSHKGLSNYGYTF
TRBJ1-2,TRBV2,CASREDRTANYGYTF
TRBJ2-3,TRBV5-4,CASRLTSGGSTDTQYF
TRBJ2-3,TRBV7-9,CASRLTGEADTQYF
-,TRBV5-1,CASSWESGYEQYF
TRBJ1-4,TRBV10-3,CAISAGATNEKLFF
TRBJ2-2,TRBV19,CASSTGTGELFF
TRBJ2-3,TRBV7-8,CASSLERQGGGTDTQYF
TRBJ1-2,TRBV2,CASSEVVPYGYTF
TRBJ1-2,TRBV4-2,CASSFGYRGNYGYTF
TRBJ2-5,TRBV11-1,CASSLDWTGQETQYF
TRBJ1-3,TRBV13,CASSSRGVAGNTIYF
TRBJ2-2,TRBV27,CASGQSNTGELFF
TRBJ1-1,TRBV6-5,CASSRTGLERAFF
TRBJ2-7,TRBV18,CASSPRAGGPFNEQYF
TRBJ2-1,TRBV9,CASSVERVLHYNEQFF
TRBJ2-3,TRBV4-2,CASSQGFGTSGHTDTQYF
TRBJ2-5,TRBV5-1,CASSHPPGWEQYF
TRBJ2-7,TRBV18,CASSPLPGTSGSGVSYEQYF
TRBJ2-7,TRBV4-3,CASSQDSGVEQYF
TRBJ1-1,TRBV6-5,CASSSPTGGFTEAFF
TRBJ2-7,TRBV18,CASSPDRGEQYF
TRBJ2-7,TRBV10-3,CAISRGRDEQYF
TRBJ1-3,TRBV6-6,CASSATRQGLYF
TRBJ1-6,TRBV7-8,CASSSDWDYSPLHF
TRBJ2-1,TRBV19,CASSNVPPPLAVHNEQFF
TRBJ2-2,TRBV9,CASSVRDTTGELFF
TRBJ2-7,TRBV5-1,CASSLGQGNRFSSYEQYF
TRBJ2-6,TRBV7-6,CASSLLGTSGSGANVLTF
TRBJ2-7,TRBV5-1,CASSFRPNYEQYF
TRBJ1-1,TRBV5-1,CASSTSTGNTEAFF
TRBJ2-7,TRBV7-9,CASSLVSSGRSVYEQYF